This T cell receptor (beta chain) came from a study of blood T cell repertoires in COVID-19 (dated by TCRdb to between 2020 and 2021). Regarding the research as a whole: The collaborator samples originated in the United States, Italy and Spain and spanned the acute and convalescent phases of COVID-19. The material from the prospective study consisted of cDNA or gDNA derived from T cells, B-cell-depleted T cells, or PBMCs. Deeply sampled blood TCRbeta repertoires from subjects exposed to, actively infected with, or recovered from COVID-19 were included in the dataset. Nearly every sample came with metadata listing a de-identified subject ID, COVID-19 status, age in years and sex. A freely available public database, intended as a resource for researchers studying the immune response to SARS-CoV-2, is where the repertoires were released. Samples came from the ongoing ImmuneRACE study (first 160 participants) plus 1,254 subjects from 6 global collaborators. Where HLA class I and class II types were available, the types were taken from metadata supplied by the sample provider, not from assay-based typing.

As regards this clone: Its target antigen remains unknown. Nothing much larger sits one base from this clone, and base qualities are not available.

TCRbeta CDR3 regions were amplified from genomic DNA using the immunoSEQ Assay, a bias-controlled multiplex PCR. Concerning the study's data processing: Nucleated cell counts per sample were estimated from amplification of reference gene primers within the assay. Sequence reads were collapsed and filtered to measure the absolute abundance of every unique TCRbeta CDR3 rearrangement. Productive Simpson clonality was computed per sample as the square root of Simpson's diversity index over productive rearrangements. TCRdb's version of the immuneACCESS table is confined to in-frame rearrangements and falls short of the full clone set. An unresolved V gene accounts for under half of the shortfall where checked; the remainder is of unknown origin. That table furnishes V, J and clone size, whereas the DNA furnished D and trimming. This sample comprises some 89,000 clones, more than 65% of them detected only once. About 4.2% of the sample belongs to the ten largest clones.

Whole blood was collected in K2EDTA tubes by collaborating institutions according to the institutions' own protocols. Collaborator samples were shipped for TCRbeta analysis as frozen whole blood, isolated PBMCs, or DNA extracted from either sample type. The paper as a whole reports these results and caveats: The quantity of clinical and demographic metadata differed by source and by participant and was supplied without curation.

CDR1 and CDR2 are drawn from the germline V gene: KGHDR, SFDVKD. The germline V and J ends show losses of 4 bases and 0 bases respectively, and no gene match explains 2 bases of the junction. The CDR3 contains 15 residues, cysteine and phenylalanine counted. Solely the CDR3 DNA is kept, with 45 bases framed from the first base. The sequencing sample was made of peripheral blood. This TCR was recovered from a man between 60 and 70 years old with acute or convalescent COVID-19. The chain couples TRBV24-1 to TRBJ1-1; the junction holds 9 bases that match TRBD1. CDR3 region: CATSEWDRVNTEAFF. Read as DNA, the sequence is TGTGCCACCAGTGAGTGGGACAGGGTGAACACTGAAGCTTTCTTT.